The 24 T cell receptor beta chains below were found in one sample sequenced in a study of long-term antiretroviral therapy in people with HIV. Running of the v3.0 immunoSEQ assay took place at survey level. The assay was immunoSEQ multiplex PCR, and TCRdb's table has in-frame clones only and misses some. The repertoire holds some 26,000 clones, with 76% as singletons. Here the sequenced sample was unsorted PBMCs, taken 1.1 years before starting antiretroviral therapy. All receptors derive from a woman aged 40 to 50 with HIV.

The chain has TRBV11-3 and TRBJ2-7, with D hard to call. The V gene lost 5 bases and the J gene lost 0 bases, with 11 bases spanning the gap. The CDR3 extends over 14 amino acids. Germline CDR1 SGHNT, CDR2 YENEEA. The CDR3 DNA is TGTGCCAGCAGCAGAACAAGGAGCTCCTACGAGCAGTACTTC. Translated: CASSRTRSSYEQYF.

This chain uses TRBV29-1 with TRBJ2-1; 8 bases match TRBD2. The CDR3 totals 16 residues. J lost 4 bases, V lost 1 base, and 9 bases had no gene match. Germline V CDR1 and CDR2: SQVTM, ANQGSEA. The CDR3 protein is CSVEGLSGGAYNEQFF. CDR3 DNA: TGCAGCGTTGAAGGTTTGAGCGGGGGAGCTTACAATGAGCAGTTCTTC.

This clone was counted a few times. This chain joins TRBV9 and TRBJ1-1; D is perhaps TRBD1 (6 bases). V was cut by 4 bases and J by 1 base, with 11 bases left in between. CDR3 length: 14 residues. In germline, CDR1 is SGDLS, CDR2 YYNGEE. The CDR3 DNA is TGTGCCAGCAGCTTTCAAGGGGGGAACACTGAAGCTTTCTTT. Encoded protein: CASSFQGGNTEAFF.

The chain couples TRBV11-3 to TRBJ2-7, with D possibly being TRBD2 (5 bases). V gave up 6 bases and J gave up 3 bases, with 12 bases separating them. The length of the CDR3 is 13 residues. Germline assignment: CDR1 SGHNT and CDR2 YENEEA. Here the CDR3 DNA reads TGTGCCAGCAGGAGGAGCGGAGTCTACGAGCAGTACTTC. It translates to CASRRSGVYEQYF.

The chain is built from TRBV9 and TRBJ2-6; the D is unclear. Germline V CDR1 and CDR2: SGDLS, YYNGEE. Trimming removed 3 bases at V and 0 bases at J, with 4 bases between. The CDR3 loop spans 14 amino acids. CDR3 in amino acids: CASSGHSGANVLTF. The CDR3 coding sequence is TGTGCCAGCAGCGGACACTCTGGGGCCAACGTCCTGACTTTC.

This chain connects TRBV12-5 to TRBJ2-7; D not resolved. Germline assignment: CDR1 LGHNT and CDR2 FRNRAP. V was trimmed by 4 bases and J by 6 bases, leaving 13 bases between them. This CDR3 comprises 13 residues. CDR3 DNA: TGTGCTAGTGGTTCAGGTCCGTCTGCCGAGCAGTACTTC. Its protein product is CASGSGPSAEQYF.

This chain joins TRBV11-2 and TRBJ1-1; D not resolved. Per the germline V gene, CDR1 is SGHAT and CDR2 is FQNNGV. The CDR3 sequence is 12 residues long. V lost 5 bases and J lost 6, with 10 bases in between. This CDR3 is CASSPLQAEAFF. CDR3 bases: TGTGCCAGCAGCCCCCTGCAGGCTGAAGCTTTCTTT.

The rearrangement links TRBV7-2 to TRBJ1-3; weak D call: TRBD1 (5 bases). V lost 5 bases and J 2 bases, leaving 19 bases between the germline ends. This CDR3 is 17 amino acids long. From germline, CDR1 is SGHTA and CDR2 FQGNSA. The CDR3 here is CASSRQTVLEPGNTIYF. CDR3 coding DNA: TGTGCCAGCAGCCGACAGACCGTTTTAGAGCCTGGAAACACCATATATTTT.

The rearrangement uses TRBV2 and TRBJ2-2; unclear D gene. CDR3 length: 16 amino acids. V was clipped by 5 bases and J by 1 base, with 14 bases between them. Looked up from germline, CDR1 is SNHLY and CDR2 is FYNNEI. This chain's CDR3 is CASSPARFVNTGELFF. The CDR3 DNA reads as TGTGCCAGCAGTCCTGCCCGGTTCGTGAACACCGGGGAGCTGTTTTTT.

This rearrangement joins TRBV10-2 to TRBJ1-3; 9 nucleotides match TRBD1. CDR1 is WSHSY and CDR2 is SAAADI in the germline V gene. This CDR3 contains 14 residues. J gave up 7 bases and V 7 bases, and 8 bases lay outside the gene matches. The CDR3 DNA sequence: TGCGCCAGCACGGTTTGGACAGGGGAGAACACCATATATTTT. Translating it yields CASTVWTGENTIYF.

This clone was picked up a small number of times. This chain links TRBV7-7 with TRBJ2-1; D possibly corresponds to TRBD2 (5 bases). This CDR3 has 14 residues. With 5 bases removed from V and 4 bases from J, the gap between germline ends came to 12 bases. Germline V CDR1 and CDR2: SSHAT, FNYEAQ (reference sequence). In DNA, the CDR3 is TGTGCCAGCAGCCCACTCGGGGATTACAATGAGCAGTTCTTC. Encoded protein: CASSPLGDYNEQFF.

The gene calls are TRBV29-1 and TRBJ1-1, with D hard to call. V lost 3 bases, J lost 1 base, and 6 bases lay in between. This CDR3 is 12 amino acids long. Per the germline V gene, CDR1 is SQVTM and CDR2 is ANQGSEA. Here the CDR3 DNA reads TGCAGCGTTGATGGGCCGAACACTGAAGCTTTCTTT. Its translation is CSVDGPNTEAFF.

The gene calls are TRBV27 and TRBJ1-5; D is unclear. Looked up from germline, CDR1 is MNHEY and CDR2 is SMNVEV (reference sequence). This CDR3 contains 13 residues. V gave up 2 bases and J gave up 4 bases, with 6 bases separating them. The CDR3 coding sequence is TGTGCCAGCAGTTTAATGCTGAATCAGCCCCAGCATTTT. Protein product: CASSLMLNQPQHF.

This chain uses TRBV5-4 with TRBJ1-2; the match to TRBD1 covers 7 bases. The CDR3 is made up of 14 amino acids. Germline V lookup: CDR1 SGHNT, CDR2 YYREEE (reference sequence). Germline trimming cut 1 base from V and 3 bases from J; bases unmatched to any gene: 3. The DNA for the CDR3 is TGTGCCAGCAGCTTGTTAGGGGGCGACTATGGCTACACCTTC. Translation gives CASSLLGGDYGYTF. The full variable domain, rest sourced from reference TRBV5-4 and TRBJ1-2, is ETGVTQSPTHLIKTRGQQVTLRCSSQSGHNTVSWYQQALGQGPQFIFQYYREEENGRGNFPPRFSGLQFPNYSSELNVNALELDDSALYLCASSLLGGDYGYTFGSGTRLTVV.

The rearrangement uses TRBV19 and TRBJ1-2; TRBD1 matches at 11 bases. After removal of 9 bases from V and 4 bases from J, the junction contained 13 bases not matched to a gene. There are 16 residues in the CDR3. CDR1 and CDR2 (germline): LNHDA, SQIVND (reference sequence). The CDR3 bases are TGTGCCAGCGATCGGACAGGGGGCCGGTCCCCCTATGGCTACACCTTC. Its protein product is CASDRTGGRSPYGYTF. The full variable domain, with the rest looked up from reference TRBV19 and TRBJ1-2, is DGGITQSPKYLFRKEGQNVTLSCEQNLNHDAMYWYRQDPGQGLRLIYYSQIVNDFQKGDIAEGYSVSREKKESFPLTVTSAQKNPTAFYLCASDRTGGRSPYGYTFGSGTRLTVV.

The chain is built from TRBV2 and TRBJ2-7; TRBD1 might be the D (5 bases). Germline assignment: CDR1 SNHLY and CDR2 FYNNEI. The CDR3 length is 14 residues. Trimming removed 1 base from V and 2 bases from J, with 9 bases in between. CDR3 sequence (DNA): TGTGCCAGCAGTGAAGACAGGATTGCCTACGAGCAGTACTTC. It encodes CASSEDRIAYEQYF.

The chain uses TRBV27 and TRBJ2-7; 7 positions agree with TRBD1. This CDR3 has 13 amino acids. Germline V gene lookup returns CDR1 MNHEY and CDR2 SMNVEV (reference sequence). Trimming at V came to 4 bases and at J to 3 bases, leaving 3 bases not matched to a gene. The DNA for the CDR3 is TGTGCCAGCAGTTCGACAGGGTACTACGAGCAGTACTTC. Its protein is CASSSTGYYEQYF.

This clone was picked up one time. This chain connects TRBV29-1 to TRBJ2-7; 8 bases line up with TRBD1. The germline gives CDR1 SQVTM, CDR2 ANQGSEA. There are 16 residues in the CDR3. After removal of 4 bases from V and 0 bases from J, the junction contained 11 bases not matched to a gene. The CDR3 region has the DNA TGCAGCGTTGGACAGGGGACATCCCGGGCCTCCTACGAGCAGTACTTC. Translating gives CSVGQGTSRASYEQYF.

V is TRBV6-5 and J is TRBJ2-1; 7 bases are shared with TRBD2. This CDR3 is 13 amino acids long. CDR1 and CDR2 (germline): MNHEY, SVGAGI. The junction had 2 bases not matched to a gene; V was cut back by 8 bases and J by 1 base. CDR3 DNA sequence: TGTGCCAGCTGGGGACTATCCTACAATGAGCAGTTCTTC. Protein sequence: CASWGLSYNEQFF.

The V and J genes are TRBV5-1 and TRBJ2-7, with 11 positions matching TRBD1. Germline CDR1 reads SGHRS; CDR2 reads YFSETQ. The CDR3 contains 13 residues. The ends lost 7 bases at V and 4 bases at J; junction bases unmatched: 4. CDR3 loop: CASGTGGAYEQYF. As DNA, the CDR3 is TGCGCCAGCGGGACAGGGGGGGCGTACGAGCAGTACTTC. Looking up the rest from reference TRBV5-1 and TRBJ2-7 gives the full variable domain: KAGVTQTPRYLIKTRGQQVTLSCSPISGHRSVSWYQQTPGQGLQFLFEYFSETQRNKGNFPGRFSGRQFSNSRSEMNVSTLELGDSALYLCASGTGGAYEQYFGPGTRLTVT.

The V gene is TRBV30, the J gene TRBJ1-2, with D maybe TRBD1 (6 bases). Germline CDR1 reads GTSNPN; CDR2 reads SVGIG (reference sequence). The CDR3 consists of 14 residues. Trimming took 2 bases from V and 7 from J, leaving 17 bases between them. In DNA, the CDR3 is TGTGCCTGGAGTTTAAAACCCGGGGGCGGTGGCTACACCTTC. Its translation: CAWSLKPGGGGYTF.

The CDR3 protein is CASSLLAISNQPQHF. Here the CDR3 DNA reads TGTGCCAGCAGTTTATTGGCCATATCGAATCAGCCCCAGCATTTT. V usage is TRBV27 and J usage is TRBJ1-5, with D unresolved. Trimming took 1 base from V and 4 from J, leaving 11 bases between them. This CDR3 has 15 amino acids. CDR1 and CDR2 (germline): MNHEY, SMNVEV (reference sequence).

V gene TRBV18 combines with J gene TRBJ2-5; 11 bases are a match to TRBD1. V shed 3 bases and J 4 bases; nucleotides not matched to a gene: 4. The germline V gene encodes CDR1 KGHSH and CDR2 LQKENI. This CDR3 region has 15 residues. The CDR3 is CASSPRTGGAETQYF. The CDR3, as DNA: TGTGCCAGCTCACCCCGGACAGGGGGCGCAGAGACCCAGTACTTC. Variable domain in full (rest from reference TRBV18 and TRBJ2-5): NAGVMQNPRHLVRRRGQEARLRCSPMKGHSHVYWYRQLPEEGLKFMVYLQKENIIDESGMPKERFSAEFPKEGPSILRIQQVVRGDSAAYFCASSPRTGGAETQYFGPGTRLLVL.

V usage is TRBV29-1 and J usage is TRBJ2-7, with 13 nucleotides matching TRBD2. This CDR3 is 20 amino acids long. The junction had 22 bases not matched to a gene; V was cut back by 4 bases and J by 4 bases. Germline V gives CDR1 SQVTM, CDR2 ANQGSEA. CDR3 sequence: CSVVLGDTKRLAGGGYEQYF. CDR3 nucleotide sequence: TGCAGCGTTGTTCTGGGAGACACAAAACGACTAGCGGGAGGTGGTTACGAGCAGTACTTC.